These 19 T cell receptor beta chains came from one sample sequenced in a study of CD8+CD57+ T cells in acquired aplastic anemia. Whoever was chosen for sequencing had shown CD8+CD57+ cell expansion by flow cytometry. Using genomic DNA as the template, TCR beta VDJ and CDR3 profiling was carried out. TCRdb reprocessed the reads with MiXCR, giving one entry per CDR3 protein. The data show 220,000 or so distinct CDR3 sequences, about 60% seen once. Sequencing was carried out using sorted CD4+, CD8+, or CD8+CD57+ T cells (not recorded which) from PBMCs. The receptor source for this set is a human donor with aplastic anemia.

The CDR3 DNA follows: TGCAGCGGCGGGGACAGAGGAACCTACGAGCAGTACTTC. This gives the protein CSGGDRGTYEQYF. V is TRBV29-1 and J is TRBJ2-7; D may be TRBD1 (7 bases). This CDR3 spans 13 amino acids. Trimming cost V 7 bases and J 2 bases, with 15 bases left between them. CDR1 and CDR2 (germline): SQVTM, ANQGSEA.

This sequence joins TRBV2 and TRBJ2-2; D is undetermined. Germline V gene sequence: CDR1 SNHLY, CDR2 FYNNEI. The CDR3 length is 13 residues. Trimming took off 7 bases at V and 2 bases at J, with 8 bases between the two ends. The CDR3 region has the DNA TGTGCCAGCAAAATCGCCAACACCGGGGAGCTGTTTTTT. This encodes CASKIANTGELFF.

The chain employs TRBV5-6 and TRBJ2-7; D might be TRBD1 (6 bases). In germline, CDR1 is SGHDT, CDR2 YYEEEE. There are 17 residues in the CDR3. The V gene lost 2 bases and the J gene lost 2 bases, with 20 bases spanning the gap. The CDR3 protein is CASSLGRRQALTYEQYF. In DNA form, the CDR3 reads TGTGCCAGCAGCTTAGGGCGGCGACAGGCCCTAACCTACGAGCAGTACTTC.

The chain combines TRBV9 with TRBJ2-5; D unclear. The germline gives CDR1 SGDLS, CDR2 YYNGEE. Deletions cut 0 bases from V and 2 bases from J, with 14 bases between. The CDR3 sequence is 16 residues long. In DNA form, the CDR3 reads TGTGCCAGCAGCGTAGTGCCGTCTGGCGGACAAGAGACCCAGTACTTC. Translated: CASSVVPSGGQETQYF.

V and J are TRBV7-2 and TRBJ2-1; D is unclear. The CDR3 runs to 14 residues. The V gene's germline CDR1 is SGHTA and CDR2 FQGNSA. The V end lost 2 bases, the J end lost 5 bases, and 10 bases lay between the germline ends. The CDR3 is CASSLPLLNNEQFF. CDR3 DNA sequence: TGTGCCAGCAGCTTACCCTTATTAAACAATGAGCAGTTCTTC.

This clonotype was observed a single time. This chain connects TRBV20-1 to TRBJ1-1, with D perhaps matching TRBD1 (5 bases). V was clipped by 5 bases and J by 1 base, with 14 bases between them. CDR1 is DFQATT and CDR2 is SNEGSKA in the germline V gene (reference sequence). The CDR3 loop spans 14 amino acids. CDR3 nucleotide sequence: TGCAGTGCTCGTATTGGTGGGGGGAACACTGAAGCTTTCTTT. It codes for CSARIGGGNTEAFF.

This sequence joins TRBV2 and TRBJ2-7; 9 bases map to TRBD1. From germline, CDR1 is SNHLY and CDR2 FYNNEI. The CDR3 is 14 amino acids. V shed 1 base and J 3 bases; nucleotides not matched to a gene: 1. CDR3 sequence: CASSEVGQGYEQYF. In DNA, the CDR3 is TGTGCCAGCAGTGAAGTGGGACAGGGCTACGAGCAGTACTTC.

This clonotype was seen a handful of times. V and J are TRBV20-1 and TRBJ1-1; D gene ambiguous. The ends were cut back, 0 bases at V and 0 bases at J, with 11 bases in the middle. Germline CDR1 and CDR2: DFQATT and SNEGSKA (reference sequence). CDR3 length: 15 residues. The CDR3 region is CSARDYRRLNTEAFF. CDR3 coding DNA: TGCAGTGCTAGAGACTACAGAAGACTGAACACTGAAGCTTTCTTT.

This clonotype was counted a single time. This chain links TRBV6-1 with TRBJ2-7; the match to TRBD1 covers 8 bases. The junction had 8 bases not matched to a gene; V was cut back by 4 bases and J by 3 bases. This CDR3 is 15 amino acids long. Germline V gene data show CDR1 as MNHNS and CDR2 as SASEGT. CDR3: CASSGPTGVDYEQYF. CDR3 nucleotide sequence: TGTGCCAGCAGTGGGCCGACAGGGGTGGACTACGAGCAGTACTTC.

This clonotype has only a few counts. V usage is TRBV15 and J usage is TRBJ2-1, with D tentatively TRBD1 (6 bases). The CDR3 totals 17 residues. Between the trimmed V and J ends, which lost 2 bases and 4 bases, there was a span of 18 bases. The V gene's germline CDR1 is LNHNV and CDR2 YYDKDF (reference sequence). The CDR3 spells CATSRPSWGTPYNEQFF. The CDR3 region has the DNA TGTGCCACCAGCAGACCCAGTTGGGGGACACCGTACAATGAGCAGTTCTTC.

This clonotype was picked up a small number of times. V gene TRBV20-1 combines with J gene TRBJ1-2; 7 nucleotides align to TRBD1. This CDR3 has 14 residues. The V gene end was trimmed by 3 bases and the J gene end by 4 bases; junction bases not matched to a gene: 8. Germline CDR1 is DFQATT and CDR2 is SNEGSKA (reference sequence). The CDR3 loop is CSAREQGSPYGYTF. The CDR3 DNA is TGCAGTGCTAGGGAACAGGGGTCCCCCTATGGCTACACCTTC.

This clonotype has only a few counts. The chain joins TRBV14 to TRBJ2-5; 14 positions agree with TRBD2. Germline CDR1 and CDR2: SGHDN and FVKESK. This CDR3 contains 17 residues. V trimming: 4 bases; J trimming: 5 bases; junction bases outside the gene matches: 9. CDR3 loop: CASSLRVGLAGVETQYF. The CDR3 DNA sequence: TGTGCCAGCAGCCTGCGAGTGGGACTAGCGGGAGTTGAGACCCAGTACTTC.

The rearrangement uses TRBV5-1 and TRBJ2-7; 8 bases match TRBD1. Germline values: CDR1 SGHRS, CDR2 YFSETQ. V gave up 1 base and J gave up 1 base; unmatched junction bases: 1. The CDR3 spans 14 residues. The CDR3 loop is CASSLWTGSYEQYF. CDR3 bases: TGCGCCAGCAGCTTGTGGACAGGGTCCTACGAGCAGTACTTC.

The rearrangement joins TRBV20-1 to TRBJ2-3, with 11 positions matching TRBD2. In germline, CDR1 is DFQATT, CDR2 SNEGSKA (reference sequence). V shed 3 bases and J 4 bases; nucleotides not matched to a gene: 9. CDR3 length equals 16 residues. The DNA of the CDR3 is TGCAGTGCTAGGGTCACTAGCGGGAGCGTGGCAGATACGCAGTATTTT. This gives the protein CSARVTSGSVADTQYF.

The sample holds a few counts of this clonotype. The chain couples TRBV10-1 to TRBJ2-1; D is perhaps TRBD1 (6 bases). The CDR3 extends over 17 amino acids. Germline V gene sequence: CDR1 WNHNN, CDR2 SYGVQD (reference sequence). The V end lost 4 bases, the J end lost 5 bases, and 21 bases lay between the germline ends. In DNA form, the CDR3 reads TGCGCCAGCAGTGTGAAGCCCAGGACAGTAGGGAACAATGAGCAGTTCTTC. This sequence encodes CASSVKPRTVGNNEQFF.

The V and J genes are TRBV29-1 and TRBJ1-2, with D perhaps matching TRBD1 (6 bases). Trimming removed 5 bases from V and 0 bases from J, with 10 bases in between. CDR3 length: 13 residues. From germline, CDR1 is SQVTM and CDR2 ANQGSEA. CDR3 in amino acids: CSVLTGANYGYTF. The CDR3 DNA reads as TGCAGCGTTCTGACAGGAGCTAACTATGGCTACACCTTC.

The chain is built from TRBV15 and TRBJ1-6, with 7 nucleotides matching TRBD1. Germline V gives CDR1 LNHNV, CDR2 YYDKDF (reference sequence). V lost 6 bases to trimming and J lost 9 bases; unmatched junction nucleotides: 8. The CDR3 extends over 14 amino acids. CDR3 DNA sequence: TGTGCCACCAGAGGGGGGACAGAGGGTTCACCCCTCCACTTT. This gives the protein CATRGGTEGSPLHF.

This clonotype has at least ten counts. The V and J genes are TRBV6-4 and TRBJ2-1; 9 nucleotides agree with TRBD2. Looked up from germline, CDR1 is MRHNA and CDR2 is SNTAGT. The ends lost 0 bases at V and 5 bases at J; junction bases unmatched: 5. This CDR3 is built from 16 residues. In DNA form, the CDR3 reads TGTGCCAGCAGTGACTCGGTGGCGGGGGGGAACAATGAGCAGTTCTTC. It yields the protein CASSDSVAGGNNEQFF.

This chain links TRBV20-1 with TRBJ1-6; TRBD1 matches at 9 bases. The CDR3 consists of 14 residues. Germline assignment: CDR1 DFQATT and CDR2 SNEGSKA (reference sequence). The V segment lost 6 bases and the J segment 7 bases; nucleotides outside the gene matches: 7. CDR3 residues: CSAPVQGANSPLHF. The CDR3 nucleotides read TGCAGTGCACCCGTACAGGGGGCGAATTCACCCCTCCACTTT.